The sequence of this T cell receptor (beta chain) was determined in a study of cytomegalovirus exposure and HLA in healthy donors. On this clone: Antigen: not known.

Trimming cost V 1 base and J 1 base, with 5 bases left between them. There are 14 residues in the CDR3. Germline V gene data show CDR1 as MNHEY and CDR2 as SMNVEV (reference sequence). Data came from immunoSEQ multiplex PCR; TCRdb stores just in-frame clones and leaves some out. The profile covers about 63,000 clones, with roughly 90% appearing a single time and roughly 1.2% taken by the ten largest. Overall study findings and caveats: In vitro, a few CMV-associated chains proved specific for CMV antigens. The investigators catalogued 150 or so TCR beta chains as cytomegalovirus-associated.

The clonotype was recovered from a woman aged 18 to 35 in good health and CMV-seronegative. The sequenced material came from PBMCs. V gene TRBV27 combines with J gene TRBJ1-5; no clear D gene. CDR3: CASSLYGSNQPQHF. CDR3 nucleotide sequence: TGTGCCAGCAGTTTATATGGCAGCAATCAGCCCCAGCATTTT.